This record concerns one TCR beta chain sequence. Its ends do not fully match the called genes, so a read error is possible. Germline CDR1 WSHSY, CDR2 SAAADI. The CDR3 covers 12 residues. The sample comes from a study of regulatory T cells in long-lasting Graves disease. Construction of the TCR beta libraries employed iRepertoire HTBI primers in conjunction with Arm-PCR of CDR3 regions. TCRdb itself ran the multiplex PCR reads through MiXCR, one entry per CDR3 protein. Among roughly 430,000 distinct CDR3 sequences listed, over 15% were seen once. Time point in this sample: newly diagnosed GD, antithyroid drugs for less than 3 months. TCR sequences were obtained from RNA taken from PBMCs. This sample also appeared in a second study, on T cells in Graves' hyperthyroidism and ophthalmopathy. From that second work: Graves' hyperthyroidism was deemed stable given no ophthalmopathy progression within 18 months.

This TCR was sampled from a woman aged 25 to 45 with Graves disease. The rearrangement joins TRBV10-2 to TRBJ2-4; tentatively, D is TRBD1 or TRBD2 (5 bases each). Sequenced material: peripheral blood mononuclear cells (PBMCs), taken at new diagnosis, from a patient treated with antithyroid drugs. CDR3 coding DNA: TGCGCCAGCAGTGAGTCTCCGGGGCAAAGGCACTTC. Encoded protein: CASSESPGQRHF.